This T cell receptor beta chain comes out of a study of blood T cell repertoires in COVID-19. Under the authors' procedure: Quantification of nucleated cells was approximated via reference gene primer amplification. Assay used: immunoSEQ multiplex PCR; TCRdb lists only in-frame clones, some missing. That table is the source of V, J and clone size, and D and trimming were worked out from the DNA. Of approximately 450,000 clones detected, approximately 92% appear once; the ten largest clones hold 1% to 1.3%. CDR1 and CDR2 from the germline V gene are KGHDR and SFDVKD. Trimming at V came to 9 bases and at J to 1 base, leaving 13 bases not matched to a gene. The CDR3 is made up of 19 amino acids.

The sample comprised PBMCs or T cells enriched from blood (not recorded which). This receptor was identified in a man aged 25-40 years who had recovered from COVID-19. This chain uses TRBV24-1 with TRBJ2-1, with 14 bases that match TRBD2. The DNA of the CDR3 is TGTGCCACCTGGGGCGGTGGGACTAGCGGGAGTGGGTCCTACAATGAGCAGTTCTTC. Amino acids: CATWGGGTSGSGSYNEQFF.